This T cell receptor (beta chain) is drawn from a study of early T cells in non-severe SARS-CoV-2 infection. This clonotype turned up a few times. TCRdb ran MiXCR on the 5' RACE reads and lists one entry per CDR3 protein. The table includes tens of thousands of distinct CDR3 sequences, about an eighth detected once. CDR1 is SQVTM, CDR2 ANQGSEA, per germline. The CDR3 totals 14 residues. Trimming took 4 bases from V and 0 from J; bases not matched to a gene: 2. The V gene is TRBV29-1, the J gene TRBJ2-4, with TRBD1 matching over 8 bases. The TCR comes from an adult who was a healthcare worker with PCR-confirmed SARS-CoV-2 infection or an uninfected control (not recorded which). The specimen comprised whole blood, sampled at baseline. The CDR3 is CSVARGLAKNIQYF. CDR3 bases: TGCAGCGTTGCCAGGGGGCTAGCCAAAAACATTCAGTACTTC.